What follows are 13 T cell receptor beta chains derived from one specimen sequenced in a study of blood T cell repertoires in COVID-19. The assay was immunoSEQ multiplex PCR, and TCRdb's table has in-frame clones only and misses some. The sample comprises approximately 290,000 clones, over 75% of which are singletons, and roughly 1.1% rests with the top ten. The sequenced sample consisted of PBMCs or T cells enriched from blood (not recorded which). Receptor source: a woman aged 25 to 45 who had recovered from COVID-19.

V and J are TRBV29-1 and TRBJ1-2; D is ambiguous. Trimming removed 2 bases from V and 3 bases from J, with 10 bases in between. This CDR3 region has 13 residues. In germline, CDR1 is SQVTM, CDR2 ANQGSEA. CDR3 in amino acids: CSVELQEYYGYTF. The CDR3 nucleotides read TGCAGCGTTGAACTTCAGGAATACTATGGCTACACCTTC.

The chain employs TRBV4-2 and TRBJ2-4; 7 nucleotides align to TRBD2. This CDR3 spans 17 amino acids. V lost 1 base, J lost 0 bases, and 6 bases stayed unmatched. Looked up from germline, CDR1 is LGHNA and CDR2 is YNFKEQ. CDR3 region: CASSQGEGGLAKNIQYF. CDR3 DNA sequence: TGTGCCAGCAGCCAAGGGGAGGGCGGCTTAGCCAAAAACATTCAGTACTTC.

This rearrangement joins TRBV7-2 to TRBJ2-2; 11 positions agree with TRBD2. V shed 5 bases, J shed 3 bases, and the junction held 11 bases outside the gene matches. The CDR3 runs 18 residues. Germline CDR1 is SGHTA and CDR2 is FQGNSA. This chain's CDR3 is CASSGGLAAAYDTGELFF. In nucleotides, the CDR3 is TGTGCCAGCAGCGGGGGACTAGCGGCAGCATACGACACCGGGGAGCTGTTTTTT.

The chain has TRBV5-1 and TRBJ1-1; TRBD1 agrees at 7 bases. The V and J ends lost 2 bases and 6 bases, in that order; junction bases with no gene match: 13. Germline-derived CDR1 and CDR2 are SGHRS and YFSETQ. This CDR3 comprises 16 residues. CDR3 residues: CASSFSNTGVGAEAFF. Here the CDR3 DNA reads TGCGCCAGCAGCTTCTCAAACACAGGGGTGGGAGCTGAAGCTTTCTTT.

The gene calls are TRBV9 and TRBJ2-7; 8 bases are a match to TRBD2. Germline V gives CDR1 SGDLS, CDR2 YYNGEE. Trimming removed 3 bases from V and 8 bases from J; junction bases left unmatched: 10. The CDR3 runs to 14 residues. CDR3 nucleotide sequence: TGTGCCAGCAGCGGGGGCGGGACTAGTAATCAGCAGTACTTC. Encoded protein: CASSGGGTSNQQYF.

J is TRBJ2-7 and V is TRBV12-5; a possible D gene is TRBD1 (7 bases). Germline assignment: CDR1 LGHNT and CDR2 FRNRAP. The CDR3 sequence is 16 residues long. The ends were cut back, 5 bases at V and 0 bases at J, with 17 bases in the middle. DNA for the CDR3: TGTGCTAGTGGTGACCCGCGGGACAGTAACTCCTACGAGCAGTACTTC. As protein: CASGDPRDSNSYEQYF. Full variable domain (rest looked up from reference TRBV12-5 and TRBJ2-7): DARVTQTPRHKVTEMGQEVTMRCQPILGHNTVFWYRQTMMQGLELLAYFRNRAPLDDSGMPKDRFSAEMPDATLATLKIQPSEPRDSAVYFCASGDPRDSNSYEQYFGPGTRLTVT.

This chain links TRBV27 with TRBJ2-7; 7 bases are a match to TRBD1. Germline V gives CDR1 MNHEY, CDR2 SMNVEV (reference sequence). This CDR3 region has 14 residues. After removal of 1 base from V and 5 bases from J, the junction contained 5 bases not matched to a gene. For the CDR3, the DNA is TGTGCCAGCAGTTTATTTTCTAGGGGGCACGAGCAGTACTTC. Translated: CASSLFSRGHEQYF.

With respect to this clone: Other nucleotide sequences in the sample specify the same CDR3. CDR3 nucleotides: TGTGCCACCAGCAGAGGGGGGGGTGGAGAAAAACTGTTTTTT. Translated, it gives CATSRGGGGEKLFF. The V and J genes are TRBV15 and TRBJ1-4; perhaps TRBD1 as D (5 bases). CDR1 LNHNV and CDR2 YYDKDF come from the germline V gene (reference sequence). The CDR3 has 14 amino acids. Trimming stripped 1 base from V and 8 bases from J, with 11 bases between.

This clone has only a few counts. V and J are TRBV7-2 and TRBJ2-2, with D possibly TRBD1 on 5 matching bases. Between the trimmed V and J ends, which lost 2 bases and 4 bases, there was a span of 8 bases. Germline CDR1 reads SGHTA; CDR2 reads FQGNSA. The CDR3 loop spans 14 amino acids. CDR3 sequence (DNA): TGTGCCAGCAGCTTATGGCAGGGCACCGGGGAGCTGTTTTTT. As protein: CASSLWQGTGELFF. Looking up the rest from reference TRBV7-2 and TRBJ2-2 gives the full variable domain: GAGVSQSPSNKVTEKGKDVELRCDPISGHTALYWYRQSLGQGLEFLIYFQGNSAPDKSGLPSDRFSAERTGGSVSTLTIQRTQQEDSAVYLCASSLWQGTGELFFGEGSRLTVL.

The rearrangement joins TRBV6-5 to TRBJ1-2; the D gene is possibly TRBD1 (5 bases). Germline V CDR1 and CDR2: MNHEY, SVGAGI. V was shortened by 6 bases and J by 7 bases, with 15 bases between the two germline ends. This CDR3 region has 13 residues. CDR3 DNA sequence: TGTGCCAGCAGGGGCGGCGCGGGGGGTGGCTACACCTTC. Its protein is CASRGGAGGGYTF.

The gene calls are TRBV24-1 and TRBJ2-2; D ambiguous. Trimming left V 2 bases short and J 7 bases short, with 10 bases between. The V gene's germline CDR1 is KGHDR and CDR2 SFDVKD. The length of the CDR3 is 14 residues. The CDR3 DNA sequence: TGTGCCACCAGTGATTCCCACCGGAGCGGGGAGCTGTTTTTT. Protein sequence: CATSDSHRSGELFF.

The chain combines TRBV30 with TRBJ2-2, with D possibly TRBD1 on 6 matching bases. From germline, CDR1 is GTSNPN and CDR2 SVGIG (reference sequence). V lost 7 bases, J lost 4 bases, and 16 bases lay in between. CDR3 size: 14 residues. DNA of the CDR3: TGTGCCTTCGACCGGTCCAGGGGCACCGGGGAGCTGTTTTTT. Its protein is CAFDRSRGTGELFF.

The chain is built from TRBV7-9 and TRBJ2-3; D uncertain. V was clipped by 0 bases and J by 3 bases, with 4 bases between them. CDR1 is SEHNR and CDR2 is FQNEAQ in the germline V gene (reference sequence). The CDR3 loop spans 13 amino acids. CDR3 DNA: TGTGCCAGCAGCTTAGCGGAGACAGATACGCAGTATTTT. It yields the protein CASSLAETDTQYF.